These 25 T cell receptor beta chains originate from one sample sequenced in a study of blood T cell repertoires in COVID-19. Data came from immunoSEQ multiplex PCR; TCRdb stores just in-frame clones and leaves some out. The sample has some 140,000 clones, approximately 86% seen once. The sample was peripheral blood. The receptors were gathered from a man aged 60 to 69 with COVID-19, enrolled during active disease.

The CDR3 nucleotides are TGTGCCAGTAGTATACGGACAGGGCAGGTCCAAGAGACCCAGTACTTC. This translates into CASSIRTGQVQETQYF. The V call is TRBV19, the J call TRBJ2-5; TRBD1 agrees at 8 bases. The CDR3 length is 16 residues. Trimming at V came to 2 bases and at J to 1 base, leaving 6 bases not matched to a gene. Looked up from germline, CDR1 is LNHDA and CDR2 is SQIVND (reference sequence).

V and J are TRBV12-2 and TRBJ1-6; whether TRBD1, the table's D call, matches the DNA was not checked. TRBV12-2 is recorded as a pseudogene. CDR3 size: 17 residues. The CDR3 sequence: CASRFAGTLYPNSPLHF. The CDR3 DNA reads TGTGCAAGTCGCTTCGCCGGGACACTCTATCCGAATTCACCCCTCCACTTT.

The chain couples TRBV5-4 to TRBJ2-2; 9 bases align to TRBD2. The CDR3 loop spans 16 amino acids. Trimming at V came to 0 bases and at J to 5 bases, leaving 5 bases not matched to a gene. CDR1 is SGHNT, CDR2 YYREEE, per germline (reference sequence). The chain's CDR3 is CASSLVAGGSTGELFF. For the CDR3, the DNA is TGTGCCAGCAGCTTGGTTGCGGGAGGGTCTACCGGGGAGCTGTTTTTT.

The rearrangement uses TRBV27 and TRBJ2-1, with TRBD2 identical over 9 bases. V trimming: 5 bases; J trimming: 7 bases; junction bases outside the gene matches: 9. The CDR3 is 15 residues long. Germline CDR1 reads MNHEY; CDR2 reads SMNVEV (reference sequence). The CDR3 nucleotides read TGTGCCAGCAGTCCGATAGCGGGAGTAATGAATGAGCAGTTCTTC. Its protein is CASSPIAGVMNEQFF.

The chain couples TRBV29-1 to TRBJ1-2; 7 bases match TRBD1. Trimming cost V 5 bases and J 0 bases; bases outside gene matches: 6. Germline V CDR1 and CDR2: SQVTM, ANQGSEA. This CDR3 is built from 14 residues. This chain's CDR3 is CSVRTGYTNYGYTF. The CDR3 nucleotides read TGCAGCGTTCGGACAGGTTACACTAACTATGGCTACACCTTC.

The chain uses TRBV6-6 and TRBJ2-4; 13 positions agree with TRBD2. There are 17 residues in the CDR3. The V segment lost 5 bases and the J segment 3 bases; nucleotides outside the gene matches: 7. CDR1 is MNHNY, CDR2 SVGAGI, per germline (reference sequence). This CDR3 reads CASSPGTSGTLKNIQYF. For the CDR3, the DNA is TGTGCCAGCAGTCCAGGGACTAGCGGGACCCTCAAAAACATTCAGTACTTC.

The chain carries TRBV24-1 and TRBJ2-3, with D uncertain. This CDR3 has 12 amino acids. Trimming removed 9 bases at V and 1 base at J, with 7 bases between. Germline V gene lookup returns CDR1 KGHDR and CDR2 SFDVKD. The CDR3 bases are TGTGCCACCTCCCATGGCACAGATACGCAGTATTTT. Protein product: CATSHGTDTQYF.

The chain employs TRBV2 and TRBJ2-7, with 9 bases aligning to TRBD1. Looked up from germline, CDR1 is SNHLY and CDR2 is FYNNEI. The CDR3 length is 15 residues. V lost 2 bases, J lost 3 bases, and 5 bases stayed unmatched. This CDR3 is CASSEPGQGHYEQYF. CDR3 nucleotide sequence: TGTGCCAGCAGTGAACCGGGACAGGGACACTACGAGCAGTACTTC.

The chain employs TRBV24-1 and TRBJ2-2, with 7 bases fitting TRBD1. This CDR3 has 16 amino acids. The J segment lost 4 bases and the V segment lost 2 bases, leaving 6 bases of the junction unmatched. Germline CDR1 and CDR2: KGHDR and SFDVKD. CDR3 in DNA: TGTGCCACCAGTGATTCTCACAGGGGTCCCACCGGGGAGCTGTTTTTT. Its translation is CATSDSHRGPTGELFF.

The chain joins TRBV28 to TRBJ1-2; 8 bases map to TRBD1. This CDR3 spans 14 amino acids. J gave up 9 bases and V 5 bases, and 11 bases lay outside the gene matches. Germline-derived CDR1 and CDR2 are MDHEN and SYDVKM. The CDR3 sequence: CASSLPGQGGSYTF. DNA for the CDR3: TGTGCCAGCAGTCTCCCCGGACAGGGAGGAAGCTACACCTTC.

The J gene is TRBJ1-2, the V gene TRBV6-1, with 10 bases matching TRBD1. V lost 5 bases, J lost 1 base, and 4 bases stayed unmatched. This CDR3 contains 15 residues. The germline V gene encodes CDR1 MNHNS and CDR2 SASEGT. DNA for the CDR3: TGTGCCAGCAGTCCGAGGGACAGGGGTAACTATGGCTACACCTTC. Protein: CASSPRDRGNYGYTF.

This sequence joins TRBV19 and TRBJ2-7; 7 nucleotides agree with TRBD1. The germline V gene has CDR1 LNHDA and CDR2 SQIVND (reference sequence). The CDR3 consists of 15 residues. Trimming cost V 5 bases and J 3 bases; bases outside gene matches: 10. The chain's CDR3 is CASSSGTDTNYEQYF. CDR3 DNA sequence: TGTGCCAGTAGTTCCGGGACAGACACCAACTACGAGCAGTACTTC.

The chain carries TRBV2 and TRBJ2-1; 8 bases align to TRBD1. The CDR3 contains 15 residues. Germline V CDR1 and CDR2: SNHLY, FYNNEI. Trimming cost V 7 bases and J 0 bases; bases outside gene matches: 5. In DNA form, the CDR3 reads TGTGCCAGCACCCGACAGGGGAGCTCCTACAATGAGCAGTTCTTC. This codes for CASTRQGSSYNEQFF.

This clone came up once. This rearrangement joins TRBV19 to TRBJ1-2; D is possibly TRBD1 (6 bases). The CDR3 contains 17 residues. V was shortened by 3 bases and J by 2 bases, with 19 bases between the two germline ends. Germline V gives CDR1 LNHDA, CDR2 SQIVND (reference sequence). CDR3 nucleotides: TGTGCCAGTAGTATGATCCCCCAGACAGGAGGCAACTATGGCTACACCTTC. This gives the protein CASSMIPQTGGNYGYTF.

J is TRBJ1-1 and V is TRBV25-1; D unresolved. The ends were cut back, 4 bases at V and 9 bases at J, with 15 bases in the middle. The CDR3 runs to 13 residues. CDR1 and CDR2 from the germline V gene are MGHDK and SYGVNS. DNA for the CDR3: TGTGCCAGCAGTGTCGCCGGGGAGTTGAAAGCTTTCTTT. Its protein is CASSVAGELKAFF.

V and J are TRBV10-1 and TRBJ1-5, with D uncertain. The CDR3 length is 15 residues. V lost 2 bases and J lost 2, with 10 bases in between. CDR1 is WNHNN and CDR2 is SYGVQD in the germline V gene (reference sequence). CDR3 sequence: CASSEPGWGNQPQHF. CDR3 coding DNA: TGCGCCAGCAGTGAGCCAGGTTGGGGCAATCAGCCCCAGCATTTT.

The J gene is TRBJ2-1, the V gene TRBV3-1 (or the pseudogene TRBV3-2), with a weak D call TRBD1 (6 bases). The CDR3 runs to 11 residues. Deletions cut 6 bases from V and 6 bases from J, with 6 bases between. Germline CDR1 LGHDT, CDR2 YNNKEL (reference sequence). CDR3 region: CASRQGNEQFF. The CDR3 DNA reads as TGTGCCAGCAGACAGGGCAATGAGCAGTTCTTC.

The chain joins TRBV27 to TRBJ1-4; D ambiguous. This CDR3 has 14 amino acids. With 5 bases removed from V and 7 bases from J, the gap between germline ends came to 14 bases. CDR1 MNHEY and CDR2 SMNVEV come from the germline V gene (reference sequence). Here the CDR3 reads CASSTRGSGEKLFF. DNA for the CDR3: TGTGCCAGCAGTACCCGGGGTTCTGGTGAAAAACTGTTTTTT.

V and J are TRBV28 and TRBJ2-7; possibly TRBD2 for D (6 bases). V lost 6 bases, J lost 3 bases, and 18 bases lay in between. The germline gives CDR1 MDHEN, CDR2 SYDVKM. The CDR3 is 15 residues long. CDR3 sequence (DNA): TGTGCCAGCAGCCCGATGGGGGACTCCTACTACGAGCAGTACTTC. Its protein product is CASSPMGDSYYEQYF.

This chain connects TRBV18 to TRBJ2-7, with 7 positions matching TRBD1. V shed 6 bases and J 5 bases; nucleotides not matched to a gene: 10. The V gene's germline CDR1 is KGHSH and CDR2 LQKENI. The CDR3 is made up of 14 amino acids. CDR3 coding DNA: TGTGCCAGCTCGCGGAACAGGGGTTCTAACGAGCAGTACTTC. Encoded protein: CASSRNRGSNEQYF.

The chain carries TRBV4-2 and TRBJ1-1; D possibly corresponds to TRBD1 (6 bases). The CDR3 is 17 residues long. V was cut by 4 bases and J by 6 bases, with 24 bases left in between. The germline V gene encodes CDR1 LGHNA and CDR2 YNFKEQ. CDR3 in amino acids: CASSPGIGRTGGAEAFF. CDR3 nucleotides: TGTGCCAGCAGCCCAGGGATTGGCAGGACGGGGGGCGCTGAAGCTTTCTTT.

The chain is built from TRBV27 and TRBJ2-2, with a weak D call TRBD2 (5 bases). There are 13 residues in the CDR3. The germline gives CDR1 MNHEY, CDR2 SMNVEV (reference sequence). V was cut by 3 bases and J by 6 bases, with 8 bases left in between. The CDR3 bases are TGTGCCAGCAGTTTCCGGGGTGCCGGGGAGCTGTTTTTT. It encodes CASSFRGAGELFF.

The V gene is TRBV29-1, the J gene TRBJ1-1; possibly TRBD1 for D (6 bases). This CDR3 region has 13 residues. Germline V gene data show CDR1 as SQVTM and CDR2 as ANQGSEA. V was trimmed by 4 bases and J by 7 bases, leaving 16 bases between them. CDR3 bases: TGCAGCGTTGGAGATCGAGGACAGCGTGAAGCTTTCTTT. This codes for CSVGDRGQREAFF.

J is TRBJ1-5 and V is TRBV7-9, with a tentative D call TRBD1 (6 bases). This CDR3 spans 12 amino acids. Germline assignment: CDR1 SEHNR and CDR2 FQNEAQ (reference sequence). V lost 5 bases and J 9 bases, leaving 11 bases between the germline ends. The chain's CDR3 is CASSPRGGPQHF. The CDR3 DNA is TGTGCCAGCAGCCCAAGGGGGGGGCCCCAGCATTTT.

This chain links TRBV7-2 with TRBJ1-1; no clear D gene. The V gene lost 1 base and the J gene lost 5 bases, with 5 bases spanning the gap. Germline V gene sequence: CDR1 SGHTA, CDR2 FQGNSA. There are 12 residues in the CDR3. The CDR3 DNA sequence: TGTGCCAGCAGCTTAGGGACTACTGAAGCTTTCTTT. Residues: CASSLGTTEAFF.